The T cell receptor (beta chain) described here comes from a study of post-analysis software for immune sequencing data. The wider study: Relapsing-remitting, secondary progressive and progressive-relapsing multiple sclerosis courses were included. Overall study findings and caveats: Relative to controls, patients with multiple sclerosis showed significantly lower normalized Chao1 diversity. About 5 TRBV segments (TRBV5-6, TRBV5-1 and TRBV20-1 among them) occurred more frequently in patients than in controls. Strong co-clustering by F measure was evident for samples that had been prepared in the same batch.

The table lists this clonotype with a few counts. Its cognate antigen is unknown. This CDR3 has 14 amino acids. V lost 1 base and J 3 bases, leaving 9 bases between the germline ends. Germline lookup yields CDR1 SGHVS and CDR2 FQNEAQ. The authors incorporated unique molecular identifiers into the TCR beta cDNA libraries. The source material, roughly 0.9 to 11 million T cells, gave rise to 500,000 or so cDNA molecules. Via MiXCR, TCRdb re-called the PCR reads, giving one row per CDR3 protein. The sample lists about 460,000 distinct CDR3 sequences, approximately 45% occurring once. This sequence originates from a girl between 5 and 17 years old with multiple sclerosis. The sample consisted of blood. The chain couples TRBV7-8 to TRBJ1-2; D call uncertain. CDR3 region: CASSLVGEDYGYTF. CDR3 sequence (DNA): TGTGCCAGCAGCTTAGTTGGGGAGGACTATGGCTACACCTTC.